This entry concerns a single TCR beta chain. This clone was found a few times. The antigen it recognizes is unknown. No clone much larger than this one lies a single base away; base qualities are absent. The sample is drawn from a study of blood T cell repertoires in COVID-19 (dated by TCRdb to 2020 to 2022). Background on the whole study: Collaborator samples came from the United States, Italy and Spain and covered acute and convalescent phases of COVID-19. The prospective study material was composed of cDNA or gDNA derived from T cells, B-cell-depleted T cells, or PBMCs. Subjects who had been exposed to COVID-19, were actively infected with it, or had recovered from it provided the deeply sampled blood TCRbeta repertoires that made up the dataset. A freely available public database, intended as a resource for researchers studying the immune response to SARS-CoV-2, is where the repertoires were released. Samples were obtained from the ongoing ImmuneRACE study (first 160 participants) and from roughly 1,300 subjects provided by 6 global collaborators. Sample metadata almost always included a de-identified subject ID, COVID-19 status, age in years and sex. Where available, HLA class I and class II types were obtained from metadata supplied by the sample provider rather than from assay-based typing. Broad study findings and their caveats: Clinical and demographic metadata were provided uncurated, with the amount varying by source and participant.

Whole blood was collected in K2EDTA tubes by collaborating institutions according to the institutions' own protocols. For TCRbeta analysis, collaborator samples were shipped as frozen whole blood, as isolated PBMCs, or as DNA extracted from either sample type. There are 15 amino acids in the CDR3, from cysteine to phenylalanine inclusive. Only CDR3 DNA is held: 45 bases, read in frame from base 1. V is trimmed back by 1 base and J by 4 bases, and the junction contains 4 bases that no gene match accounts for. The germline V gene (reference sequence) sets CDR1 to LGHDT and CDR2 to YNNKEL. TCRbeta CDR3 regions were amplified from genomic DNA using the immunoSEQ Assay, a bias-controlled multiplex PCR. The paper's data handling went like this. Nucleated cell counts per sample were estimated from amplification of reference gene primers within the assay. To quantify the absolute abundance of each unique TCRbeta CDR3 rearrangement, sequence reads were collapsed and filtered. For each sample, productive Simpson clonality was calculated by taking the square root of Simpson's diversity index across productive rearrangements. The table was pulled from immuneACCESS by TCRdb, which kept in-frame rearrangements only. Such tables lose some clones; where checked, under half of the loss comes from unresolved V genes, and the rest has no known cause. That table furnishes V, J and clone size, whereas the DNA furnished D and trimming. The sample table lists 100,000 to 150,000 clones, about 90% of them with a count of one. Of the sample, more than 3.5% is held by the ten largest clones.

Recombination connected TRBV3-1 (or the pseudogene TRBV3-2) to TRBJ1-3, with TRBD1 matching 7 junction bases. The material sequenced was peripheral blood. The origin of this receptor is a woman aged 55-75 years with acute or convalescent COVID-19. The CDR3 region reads CASSQARGLGNTIYF. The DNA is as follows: TGTGCCAGCAGCCAAGCTAGGGGGCTCGGAAACACCATATATTTT.